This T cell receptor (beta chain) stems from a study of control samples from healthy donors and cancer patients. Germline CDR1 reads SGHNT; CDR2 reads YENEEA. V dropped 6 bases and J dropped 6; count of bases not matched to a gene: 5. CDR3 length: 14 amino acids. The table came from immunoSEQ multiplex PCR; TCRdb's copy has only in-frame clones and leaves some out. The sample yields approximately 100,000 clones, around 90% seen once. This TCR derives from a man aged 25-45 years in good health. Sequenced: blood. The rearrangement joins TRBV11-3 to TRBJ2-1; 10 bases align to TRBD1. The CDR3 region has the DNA TGTGCCAGCAGTCCACGGACAGGGGGCAATGAGCAGTTCTTC. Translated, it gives CASSPRTGGNEQFF.